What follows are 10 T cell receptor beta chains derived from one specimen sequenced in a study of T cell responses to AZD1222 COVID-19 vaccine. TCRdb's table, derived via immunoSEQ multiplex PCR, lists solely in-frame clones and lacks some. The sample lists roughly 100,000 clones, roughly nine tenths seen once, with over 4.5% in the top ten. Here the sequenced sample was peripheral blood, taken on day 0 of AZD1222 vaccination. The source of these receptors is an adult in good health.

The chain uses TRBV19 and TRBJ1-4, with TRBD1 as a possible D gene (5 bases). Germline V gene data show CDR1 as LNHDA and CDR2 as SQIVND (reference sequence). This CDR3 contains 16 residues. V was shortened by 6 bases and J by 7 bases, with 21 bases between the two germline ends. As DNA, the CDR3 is TGTGCCAGTAGAACCGGGACCGGACGGAGTTTTGAAAAACTGTTTTTT. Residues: CASRTGTGRSFEKLFF.

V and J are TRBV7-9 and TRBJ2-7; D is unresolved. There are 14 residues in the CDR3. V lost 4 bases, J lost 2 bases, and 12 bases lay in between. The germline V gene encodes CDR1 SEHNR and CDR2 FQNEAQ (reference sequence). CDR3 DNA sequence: TGTGCCAGCAGCTCCTCCCTATCCGCCTACGAGCAGTACTTC. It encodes CASSSSLSAYEQYF.

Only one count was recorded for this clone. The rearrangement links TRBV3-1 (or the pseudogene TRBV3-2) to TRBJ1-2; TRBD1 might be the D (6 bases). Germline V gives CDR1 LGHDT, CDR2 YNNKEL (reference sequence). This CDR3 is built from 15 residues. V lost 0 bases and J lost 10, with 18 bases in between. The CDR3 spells CASSQEFWGARDYTF. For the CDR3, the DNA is TGTGCCAGCAGCCAAGAGTTCTGGGGGGCGAGGGACTACACCTTC.

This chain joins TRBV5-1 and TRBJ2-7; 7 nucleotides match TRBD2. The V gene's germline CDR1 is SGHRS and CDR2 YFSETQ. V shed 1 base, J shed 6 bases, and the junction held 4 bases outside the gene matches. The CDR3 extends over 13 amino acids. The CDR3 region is CASSLSREGEQYF. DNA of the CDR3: TGCGCCAGCAGCTTGTCCAGGGAGGGCGAGCAGTACTTC.

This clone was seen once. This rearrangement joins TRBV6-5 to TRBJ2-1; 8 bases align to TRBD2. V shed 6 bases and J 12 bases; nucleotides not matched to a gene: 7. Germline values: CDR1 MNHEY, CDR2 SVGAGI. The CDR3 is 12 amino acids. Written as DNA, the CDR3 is TGTGCCAGCAGCCCGGGACTAGTCTGGCAGTTCTTC. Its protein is CASSPGLVWQFF.

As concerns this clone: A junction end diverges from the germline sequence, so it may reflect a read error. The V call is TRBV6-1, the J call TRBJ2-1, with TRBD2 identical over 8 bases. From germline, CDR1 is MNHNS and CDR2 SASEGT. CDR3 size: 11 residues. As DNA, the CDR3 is TGTGCCAGCCGTGATGGCGGGAGGAAGTTCTTC. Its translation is CASRDGGRKFF.

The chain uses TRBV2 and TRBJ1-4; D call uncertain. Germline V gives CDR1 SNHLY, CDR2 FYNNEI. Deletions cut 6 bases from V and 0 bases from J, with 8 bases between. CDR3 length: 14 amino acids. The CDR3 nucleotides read TGTGCCAGCAGGACCCAGGCAACTAATGAAAAACTGTTTTTT. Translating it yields CASRTQATNEKLFF. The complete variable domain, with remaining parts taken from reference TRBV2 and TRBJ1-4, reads EPEVTQTPSHQVTQMGQEVILRCVPISNHLYFYWYRQILGQKVEFLVSFYNNEISEKSEIFDDQFSVERPDGSNFTLKIRSTKLEDSAMYFCASRTQATNEKLFFGSGTQLSVL.

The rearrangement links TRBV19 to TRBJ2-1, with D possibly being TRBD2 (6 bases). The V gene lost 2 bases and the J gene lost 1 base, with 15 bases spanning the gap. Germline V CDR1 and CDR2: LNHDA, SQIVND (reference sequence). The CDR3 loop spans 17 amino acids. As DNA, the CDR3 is TGTGCCAGTAGTATAAGGGAACTAGCTAGGTCCTACAATGAGCAGTTCTTC. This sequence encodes CASSIRELARSYNEQFF.

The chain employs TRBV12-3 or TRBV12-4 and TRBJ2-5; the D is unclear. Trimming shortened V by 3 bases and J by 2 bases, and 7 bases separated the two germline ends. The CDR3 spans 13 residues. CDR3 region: CASSFSLQETQYF. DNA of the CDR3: TGTGCCAGCAGTTTCTCCCTTCAAGAGACCCAGTACTTC.

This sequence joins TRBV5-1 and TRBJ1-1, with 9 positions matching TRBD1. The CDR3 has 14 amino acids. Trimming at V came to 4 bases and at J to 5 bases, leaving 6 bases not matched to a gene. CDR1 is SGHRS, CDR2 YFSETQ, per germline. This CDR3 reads CASSPGTGRTEAFF. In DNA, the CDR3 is TGCGCCAGCAGCCCCGGGACAGGGAGGACTGAAGCTTTCTTT.